This entry lists 18 T cell receptor beta chains sequenced from one sample in a study of beta chain features in type 1 diabetes. The entirety of the isolated RNA underwent reverse transcription, so expressed TCRB transcripts were sequenced. Only in-frame clones appear in the TCRdb table, and some are missing; sequencing was by immunoSEQ multiplex PCR. The sample holds about 290,000 clones, around 7.8% seen once. Sequences were obtained from central memory CD4+ T cells from blood. The receptors were sampled from a woman under 30 in good health.

This clone has a handful of counts. The genes are TRBV5-1 and TRBJ2-5, with 14 bases lining up with TRBD2. The CDR3 sequence is 16 residues long. CDR1 is SGHRS and CDR2 is YFSETQ in the germline V gene. V was pared by 4 bases and J by 7 bases, with 9 bases of the junction left unmatched. CDR3 in DNA: TGCGCCAGCAGCACAGGGACTAGCGGGAGAGGAGGGACCCAGTACTTC. It is translated as CASSTGTSGRGGTQYF.

This chain links TRBV7-2 with TRBJ2-7, with 13 bases aligning to TRBD2. Trimming at V came to 4 bases and at J to 5 bases, leaving 2 bases not matched to a gene. Germline CDR1 reads SGHTA; CDR2 reads FQGNSA. The CDR3 length is 14 residues. The CDR3 loop reads CASSSGLAGNEQYF. The CDR3 region has the DNA TGTGCCAGCAGCTCGGGACTAGCGGGGAACGAGCAGTACTTC.

This clone showed up many times. The gene calls are TRBV5-1 and TRBJ2-5, with 9 bases lining up with TRBD2. The V gene end was trimmed by 6 bases and the J gene end by 3 bases; junction bases not matched to a gene: 6. The CDR3 is made up of 14 amino acids. Looked up from germline, CDR1 is SGHRS and CDR2 is YFSETQ. For the CDR3, the DNA is TGCGCCAGCATGCCGGGACTAGCAGAAGAGACCCAGTACTTC. This gives the protein CASMPGLAEETQYF. Based on the CDR3 plus reference TRBV5-1 and TRBJ2-5, the full variable domain is KAGVTQTPRYLIKTRGQQVTLSCSPISGHRSVSWYQQTPGQGLQFLFEYFSETQRNKGNFPGRFSGRQFSNSRSEMNVSTLELGDSALYLCASMPGLAEETQYFGPGTRLLVL.

This clone has only a few counts. V is TRBV11-2 and J is TRBJ2-3; D is possibly TRBD2 (5 bases). The CDR3 covers 15 residues. V gave up 5 bases and J gave up 5 bases, with 17 bases separating them. Per germline, CDR1 SGHAT and CDR2 FQNNGV. CDR3 amino acids: CASSRPGLGGDTQYF. Here the CDR3 DNA reads TGTGCCAGCAGCCGACCGGGCCTCGGAGGAGATACGCAGTATTTT.

This clone was seen at least ten times. The V call is TRBV15, the J call TRBJ1-3; D is unclear. The CDR3 is 14 residues long. Trimming pared 3 bases from V and 0 bases from J, leaving 6 bases between. Germline CDR1 is LNHNV and CDR2 is YYDKDF (reference sequence). As DNA, the CDR3 is TGTGCCACCAGCAGCGGGAGCTCTGGAAACACCATATATTTT. Its translation: CATSSGSSGNTIYF.

The V and J genes are TRBV28 and TRBJ1-2, with 7 bases that match TRBD1. Looked up from germline, CDR1 is MDHEN and CDR2 is SYDVKM. The V segment lost 11 bases and the J segment 5 bases; nucleotides outside the gene matches: 11. This CDR3 region has 13 residues. The CDR3 nucleotides read TGTGCCGGACAGGACTCGCAGGGGTATGGCTACACCTTC. Residues: CAGQDSQGYGYTF.

CDR3 amino acids: CSVAPGQGYEQYF. The CDR3 DNA reads TGCAGCGTTGCTCCGGGACAGGGGTACGAGCAGTACTTC. This chain links TRBV29-1 with TRBJ2-7; 10 nucleotides agree with TRBD1. CDR1 and CDR2 from the germline V gene are SQVTM and ANQGSEA. V was pared by 4 bases and J by 4 bases, with 4 bases of the junction left unmatched. This CDR3 is built from 13 residues.

This clone came up a few times. This chain uses TRBV5-6 with TRBJ2-7; D is perhaps TRBD1 (5 bases). The germline V and J ends were trimmed by 0 bases and 5 bases, with 27 bases remaining between them. The CDR3 contains 19 residues. Germline assignment: CDR1 SGHDT and CDR2 YYEEEE. CDR3 amino acids: CASSLALGKRGAPRDEQYF. CDR3 DNA: TGTGCCAGCAGCTTGGCCCTTGGAAAAAGGGGCGCTCCTCGGGACGAGCAGTACTTC.

This clone was detected only a few times. The rearrangement joins TRBV30 to TRBJ2-7; a weak D match, TRBD1 (6 bases). The CDR3 contains 17 residues. CDR1 and CDR2 (germline): GTSNPN, SVGIG (reference sequence). V lost 1 base and J lost 1, with 20 bases in between. The CDR3, as DNA: TGTGCCTGGAGTGCACTCTTACACAGGGCTGTTTCCTACGAGCAGTACTTC. Translation gives CAWSALLHRAVSYEQYF.

With respect to this clone: One end of the junction fails to match germline, which may point to a read error. The chain joins TRBV7-2 to TRBJ2-7; 10 nucleotides agree with TRBD2. The CDR3 totals 14 residues. Germline CDR1 SGHTA, CDR2 FQGNSA. The CDR3 DNA reads TGTGCCAGCAGCCTAGCGGGGGTGCAGTACGAGCAGTACTTC. Protein product: CASSLAGVQYEQYF.

This chain uses TRBV6-1 with TRBJ2-1; D possibly corresponds to TRBD2 (6 bases). The germline V and J ends were trimmed by 2 bases and 9 bases, with 11 bases remaining between them. Germline lookup yields CDR1 MNHNS and CDR2 SASEGT. The CDR3 covers 13 residues. Written as DNA, the CDR3 is TGTGCCAGCAGTGAAACGGAGGGCGCTGAGCAGTTCTTC. It encodes CASSETEGAEQFF.

The chain carries TRBV6-5 and TRBJ2-7, with 9 bases identical to TRBD1. V dropped 6 bases and J dropped 3; count of bases not matched to a gene: 6. The germline V gene has CDR1 MNHEY and CDR2 SVGAGI. This CDR3 contains 14 residues. CDR3 region: CASRRQGVLYEQYV. CDR3 DNA: TGTGCCAGCAGACGACAGGGGGTTCTCTACGAGCAGTACGTC.

This clone was seen a handful of times. The chain links TRBV7-9 to TRBJ1-1, with D possibly being TRBD1 (6 bases). V lost 7 bases and J 3 bases, leaving 6 bases between the germline ends. The CDR3 totals 11 residues. CDR1 and CDR2 from the germline V gene are SEHNR and FQNEAQ (reference sequence). The CDR3 sequence is CASTGDTEAFF. The CDR3 region has the DNA TGTGCCAGCACAGGGGACACTGAAGCTTTCTTT.

Many counts were recorded for this clone. The CDR3 region has the DNA TGTGCCAGCAGCCCCGGGACAGACAATGAGCAGTTCTTC. It codes for CASSPGTDNEQFF. J is TRBJ2-1 and V is TRBV13; 7 nucleotides match TRBD1. Trimming at V came to 5 bases and at J to 5 bases, leaving 3 bases not matched to a gene. This CDR3 spans 13 amino acids. Germline CDR1 is PRHDT and CDR2 is FYEKMQ (reference sequence).

There are a few counts of this clone. The V gene is TRBV9, the J gene TRBJ2-1; D is possibly TRBD1 or TRBD2 (5 bases each). Germline V CDR1 and CDR2: SGDLS, YYNGEE. The germline V and J ends were trimmed by 2 bases and 6 bases, with 9 bases remaining between them. CDR3 length: 13 amino acids. DNA of the CDR3: TGTGCCAGCAGCGTGGGACCCGTCAATGAGCAGTTCTTC. It is translated as CASSVGPVNEQFF.

There are a few counts of this clone. The chain combines TRBV4-1 with TRBJ1-1; TRBD1 is a possible D gene (6 bases). This CDR3 comprises 14 residues. Germline V CDR1 and CDR2: MGHRA, YSYEKL. Trimming cost V 4 bases and J 3 bases, with 12 bases left between them. CDR3 in DNA: TGCGCCAGCAGCCTGGGGGCGGGGGACACTGAAGCTTTCTTT. Its protein product is CASSLGAGDTEAFF.

This clone was counted at least ten times. The chain recombines TRBV14 with TRBJ2-3; D is unresolved. Germline lookup yields CDR1 SGHDN and CDR2 FVKESK. The CDR3 is 11 residues long. The V end was cut by 1 base, the J end by 4 bases, with 0 bases between. DNA for the CDR3: TGTGCCAGCAGCCAAGCAGATACGCAGTATTTT. Its protein product is CASSQADTQYF. Complete variable domain (other parts from reference TRBV14 and TRBJ2-3): EAGVTQFPSHSVIEKGQTVTLRCDPISGHDNLYWYRRVMGKEIKFLLHFVKESKQDESGMPNNRFLAERTGGTYSTLKVQPAELEDSGVYFCASSQADTQYFGPGTRLTVL.

This clone was recorded a few times. The chain has TRBV7-2 and TRBJ2-1; D gene uncertain. Germline V gene data show CDR1 as SGHTA and CDR2 as FQGNSA. Trimming left V 5 bases short and J 4 bases short, with 12 bases between. The length of the CDR3 is 14 residues. In DNA form, the CDR3 reads TGTGCCAGCAGCCCGGCGACCTTTTACAATGAGCAGTTCTTC. Translated, it gives CASSPATFYNEQFF. The complete variable domain, with remaining parts taken from reference TRBV7-2 and TRBJ2-1, reads GAGVSQSPSNKVTEKGKDVELRCDPISGHTALYWYRQSLGQGLEFLIYFQGNSAPDKSGLPSDRFSAERTGGSVSTLTIQRTQQEDSAVYLCASSPATFYNEQFFGPGTRLTVL.